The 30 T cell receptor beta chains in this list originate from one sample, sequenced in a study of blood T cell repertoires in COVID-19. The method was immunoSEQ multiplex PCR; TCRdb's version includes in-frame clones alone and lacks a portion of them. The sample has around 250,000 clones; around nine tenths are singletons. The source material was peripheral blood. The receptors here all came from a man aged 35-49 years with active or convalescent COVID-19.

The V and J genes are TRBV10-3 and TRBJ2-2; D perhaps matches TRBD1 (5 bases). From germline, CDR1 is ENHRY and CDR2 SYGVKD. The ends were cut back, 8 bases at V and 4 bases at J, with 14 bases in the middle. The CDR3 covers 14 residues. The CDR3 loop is CAIQGRSTTGELFF. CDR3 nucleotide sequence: TGTGCCATCCAGGGCAGGTCTACCACCGGGGAGCTGTTTTTT.

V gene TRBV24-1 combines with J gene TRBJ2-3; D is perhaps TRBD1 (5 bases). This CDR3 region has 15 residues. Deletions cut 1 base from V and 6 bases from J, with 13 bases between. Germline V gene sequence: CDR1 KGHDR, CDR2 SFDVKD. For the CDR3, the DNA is TGTGCCACCAGTGATTTAGGGCAGGGCCACGATACGCAGTATTTT. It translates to CATSDLGQGHDTQYF.

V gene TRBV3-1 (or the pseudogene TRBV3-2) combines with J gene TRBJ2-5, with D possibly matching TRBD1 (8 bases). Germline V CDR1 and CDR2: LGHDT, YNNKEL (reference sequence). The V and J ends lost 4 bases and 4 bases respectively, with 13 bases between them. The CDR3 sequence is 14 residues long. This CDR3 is CASSRNRGGETQYF. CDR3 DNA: TGTGCCAGCAGCCGTAACAGGGGGGGAGAGACCCAGTACTTC.

CDR3 protein: CASTPRGTDTQYF. The DNA for the CDR3 is TGTGCCAGTACCCCCCGCGGCACAGATACGCAGTATTTT. The chain couples TRBV19 to TRBJ2-3; D not resolved. V was shortened by 7 bases and J by 1 base, with 9 bases between the two germline ends. Germline values: CDR1 LNHDA, CDR2 SQIVND (reference sequence). This CDR3 spans 13 amino acids.

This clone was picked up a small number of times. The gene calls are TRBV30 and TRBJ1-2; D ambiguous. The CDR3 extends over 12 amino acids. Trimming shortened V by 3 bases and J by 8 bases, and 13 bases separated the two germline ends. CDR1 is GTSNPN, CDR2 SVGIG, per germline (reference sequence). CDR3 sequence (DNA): TGTGCCTGGAGAAGGAGGGAGGGCGGCTACACCTTC. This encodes CAWRRREGGYTF.

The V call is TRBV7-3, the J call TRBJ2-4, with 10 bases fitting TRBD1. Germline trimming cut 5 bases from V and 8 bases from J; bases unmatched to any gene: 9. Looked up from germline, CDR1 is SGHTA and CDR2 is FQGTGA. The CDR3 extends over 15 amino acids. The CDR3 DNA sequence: TGTGCCAGCAGCGTAGATGGGACAGGGGCGGACATTCAGTACTTC. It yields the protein CASSVDGTGADIQYF.

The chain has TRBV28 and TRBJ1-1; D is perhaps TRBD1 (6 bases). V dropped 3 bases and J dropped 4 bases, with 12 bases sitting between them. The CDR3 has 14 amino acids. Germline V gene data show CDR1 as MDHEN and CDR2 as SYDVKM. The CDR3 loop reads CASSFRGASTEAFF. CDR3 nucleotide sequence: TGTGCCAGCAGTTTCCGGGGGGCGAGCACTGAAGCTTTCTTT.

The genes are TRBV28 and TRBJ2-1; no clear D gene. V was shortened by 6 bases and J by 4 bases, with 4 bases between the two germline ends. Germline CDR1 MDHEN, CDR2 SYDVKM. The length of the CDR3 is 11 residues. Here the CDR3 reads CASSPYNEQFF. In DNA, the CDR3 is TGTGCCAGCAGCCCTTACAATGAGCAGTTCTTC.

CDR3: CASSTSGSGETQYF. For the CDR3, the DNA is TGTGCCAGCAGCACTAGCGGATCCGGAGAGACCCAGTACTTC. This rearrangement joins TRBV5-4 to TRBJ2-5; 8 bases are a match to TRBD2. There are 14 residues in the CDR3. The J segment lost 4 bases and the V segment lost 4 bases, leaving 6 bases of the junction unmatched. Germline V gene data show CDR1 as SGHNT and CDR2 as YYREEE (reference sequence).

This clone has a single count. CDR3 amino acids: CSVDPGDIQYF. CDR3 bases: TGCAGCGTTGATCCGGGGGACATTCAGTACTTC. The rearrangement joins TRBV29-1 to TRBJ2-4, with D tentatively TRBD2 (6 bases). The CDR3 covers 11 residues. The V end was cut by 3 bases, the J end by 8 bases, with 8 bases between. CDR1 is SQVTM, CDR2 ANQGSEA, per germline.

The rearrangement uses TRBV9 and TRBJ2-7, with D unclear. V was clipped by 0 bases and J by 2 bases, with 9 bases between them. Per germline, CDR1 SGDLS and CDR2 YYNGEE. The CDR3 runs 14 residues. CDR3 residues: CASSVEQVTYEQYF. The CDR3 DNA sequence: TGTGCCAGCAGCGTAGAGCAGGTGACCTACGAGCAGTACTTC.

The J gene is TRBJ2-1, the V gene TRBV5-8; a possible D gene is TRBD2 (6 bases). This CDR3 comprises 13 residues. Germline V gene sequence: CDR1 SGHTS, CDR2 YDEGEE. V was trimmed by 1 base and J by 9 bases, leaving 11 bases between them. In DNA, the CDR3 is TGTGCCAGCAGCTTGTGGGGGGTGGGTGAGCAGTTCTTC. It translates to CASSLWGVGEQFF.

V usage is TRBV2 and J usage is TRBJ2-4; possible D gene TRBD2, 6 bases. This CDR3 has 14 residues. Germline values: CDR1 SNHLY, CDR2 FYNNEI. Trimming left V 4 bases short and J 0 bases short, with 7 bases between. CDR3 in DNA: TGTGCCAGCAGTGGGCGGGGAGCCAAAAACATTCAGTACTTC. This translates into CASSGRGAKNIQYF.

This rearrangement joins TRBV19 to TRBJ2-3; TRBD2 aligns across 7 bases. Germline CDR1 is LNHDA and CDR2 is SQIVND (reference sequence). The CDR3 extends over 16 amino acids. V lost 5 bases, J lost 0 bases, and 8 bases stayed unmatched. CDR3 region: CASSRQRGASTDTQYF. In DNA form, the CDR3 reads TGTGCCAGTAGTCGACAGCGGGGCGCTAGCACAGATACGCAGTATTTT.

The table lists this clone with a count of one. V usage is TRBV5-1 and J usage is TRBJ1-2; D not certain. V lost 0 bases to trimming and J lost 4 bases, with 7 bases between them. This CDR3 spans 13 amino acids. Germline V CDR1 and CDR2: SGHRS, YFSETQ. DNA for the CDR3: TGCGCCAGCAGCTTGGGGCAGTTCTATGGCTACACCTTC. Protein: CASSLGQFYGYTF.

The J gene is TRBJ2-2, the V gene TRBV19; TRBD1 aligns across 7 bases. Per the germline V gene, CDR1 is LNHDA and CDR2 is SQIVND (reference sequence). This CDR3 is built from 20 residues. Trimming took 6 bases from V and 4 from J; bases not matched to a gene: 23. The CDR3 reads CASSPPRVPGQTPGTGELFF. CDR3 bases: TGTGCCAGTAGCCCCCCCCGTGTACCGGGACAGACCCCGGGCACCGGGGAGCTGTTTTTT.

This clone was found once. CDR3 sequence (DNA): TGTGCCAGCAGTGACTCGATGGAGCGAGGTGAGCAGTTCTTC. Translated: CASSDSMERGEQFF. The chain combines TRBV6-4 with TRBJ2-1; D ambiguous. Germline lookup yields CDR1 MRHNA and CDR2 SNTAGT. There are 14 residues in the CDR3. Trimming pared 0 bases from V and 9 bases from J, leaving 12 bases between.

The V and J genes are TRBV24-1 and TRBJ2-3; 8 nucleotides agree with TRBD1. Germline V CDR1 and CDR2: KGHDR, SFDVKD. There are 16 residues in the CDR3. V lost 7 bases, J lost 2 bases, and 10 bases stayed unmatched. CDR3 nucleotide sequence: TGTGCCACCAGCGATCGACAGGGGAGCTACACAGATACGCAGTATTTT. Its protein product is CATSDRQGSYTDTQYF.

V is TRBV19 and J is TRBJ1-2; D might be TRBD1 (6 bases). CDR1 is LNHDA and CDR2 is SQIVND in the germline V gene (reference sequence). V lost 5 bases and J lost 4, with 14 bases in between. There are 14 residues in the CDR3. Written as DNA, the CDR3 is TGTGCCAGTAGTCGCAGGGGCGGGTTCTATGGCTACACCTTC. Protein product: CASSRRGGFYGYTF.

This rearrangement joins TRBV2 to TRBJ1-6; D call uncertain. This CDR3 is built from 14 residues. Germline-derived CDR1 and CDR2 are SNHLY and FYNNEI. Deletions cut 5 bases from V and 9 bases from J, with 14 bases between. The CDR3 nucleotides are TGTGCCAGCAGTTCCGCAGGCCGAGTTTCACCCCTCCACTTT. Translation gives CASSSAGRVSPLHF.

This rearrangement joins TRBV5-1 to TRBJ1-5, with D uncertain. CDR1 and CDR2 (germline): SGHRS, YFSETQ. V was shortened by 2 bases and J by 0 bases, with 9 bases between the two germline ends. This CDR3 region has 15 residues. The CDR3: CASSLSGDSNQPQHF. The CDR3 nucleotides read TGCGCCAGCAGCTTAAGCGGTGATAGCAATCAGCCCCAGCATTTT. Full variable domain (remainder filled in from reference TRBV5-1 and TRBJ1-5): KAGVTQTPRYLIKTRGQQVTLSCSPISGHRSVSWYQQTPGQGLQFLFEYFSETQRNKGNFPGRFSGRQFSNSRSEMNVSTLELGDSALYLCASSLSGDSNQPQHFGDGTRLSIL.

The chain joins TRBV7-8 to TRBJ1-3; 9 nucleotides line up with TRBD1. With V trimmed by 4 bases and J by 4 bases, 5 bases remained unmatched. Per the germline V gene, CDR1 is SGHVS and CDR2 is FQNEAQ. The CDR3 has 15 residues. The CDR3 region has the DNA TGTGCCAGCAGCTCTGGACAGGGGAGAGGAAACACCATATATTTT. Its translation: CASSSGQGRGNTIYF.

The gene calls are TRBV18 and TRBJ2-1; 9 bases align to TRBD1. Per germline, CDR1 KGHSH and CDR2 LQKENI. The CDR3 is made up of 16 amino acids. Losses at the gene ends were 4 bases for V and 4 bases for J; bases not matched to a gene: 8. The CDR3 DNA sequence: TGTGCCAGCTCACTCGAAACGGGACAGGGTTACAATGAGCAGTTCTTC. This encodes CASSLETGQGYNEQFF.

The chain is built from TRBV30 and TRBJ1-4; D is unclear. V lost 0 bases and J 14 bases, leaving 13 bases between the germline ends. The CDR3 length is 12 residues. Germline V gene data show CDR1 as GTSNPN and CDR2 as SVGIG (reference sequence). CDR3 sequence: CAWSVSSGGLFF. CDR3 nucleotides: TGTGCCTGGAGTGTTTCGTCCGGAGGGCTGTTTTTT.

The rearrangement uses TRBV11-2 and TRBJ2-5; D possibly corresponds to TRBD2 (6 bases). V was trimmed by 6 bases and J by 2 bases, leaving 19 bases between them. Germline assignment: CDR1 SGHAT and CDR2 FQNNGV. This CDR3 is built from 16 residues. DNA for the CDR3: TGTGCCAGCAGTCGTTTGAAATCAGGGAGGCAAGAGACCCAGTACTTC. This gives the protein CASSRLKSGRQETQYF.

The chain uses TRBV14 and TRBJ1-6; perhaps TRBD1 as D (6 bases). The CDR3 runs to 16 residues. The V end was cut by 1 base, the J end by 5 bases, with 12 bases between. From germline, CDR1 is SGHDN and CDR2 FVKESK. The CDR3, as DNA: TGTGCCAGCAGCCAAGTGGGGGGGCGAAATAATTCACCCCTCCACTTT. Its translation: CASSQVGGRNNSPLHF.

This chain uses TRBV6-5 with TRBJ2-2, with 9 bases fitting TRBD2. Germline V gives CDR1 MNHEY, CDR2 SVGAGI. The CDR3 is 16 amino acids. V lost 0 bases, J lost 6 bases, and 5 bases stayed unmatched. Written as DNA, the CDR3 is TGTGCCAGCAGTTACTCCGGCGGGAGGGGCGCCGGGGAGCTGTTTTTT. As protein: CASSYSGGRGAGELFF.

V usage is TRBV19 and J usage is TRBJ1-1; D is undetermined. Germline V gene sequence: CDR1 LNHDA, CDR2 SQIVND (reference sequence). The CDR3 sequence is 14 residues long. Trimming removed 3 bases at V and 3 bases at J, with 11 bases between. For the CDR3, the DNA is TGTGCCAGTAGTATTATGGGAGGTGACACTGAAGCTTTCTTT. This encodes CASSIMGGDTEAFF. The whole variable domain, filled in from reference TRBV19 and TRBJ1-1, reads DGGITQSPKYLFRKEGQNVTLSCEQNLNHDAMYWYRQDPGQGLRLIYYSQIVNDFQKGDIAEGYSVSREKKESFPLTVTSAQKNPTAFYLCASSIMGGDTEAFFGQGTRLTVV.

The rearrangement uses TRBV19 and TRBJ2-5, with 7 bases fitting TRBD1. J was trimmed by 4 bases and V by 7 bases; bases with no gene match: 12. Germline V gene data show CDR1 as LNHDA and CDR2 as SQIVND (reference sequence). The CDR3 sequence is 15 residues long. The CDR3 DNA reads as TGTGCCAGTACCATGGGGACAGCGTTTGGAGAGACCCAGTACTTC. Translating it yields CASTMGTAFGETQYF.

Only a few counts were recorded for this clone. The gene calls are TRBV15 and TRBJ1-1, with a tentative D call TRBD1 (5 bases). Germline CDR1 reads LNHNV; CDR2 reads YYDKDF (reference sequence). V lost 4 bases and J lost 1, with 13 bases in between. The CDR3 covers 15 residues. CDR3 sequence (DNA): TGTGCCACCAGCATCATACCGGGGGGGAACACTGAAGCTTTCTTT. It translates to CATSIIPGGNTEAFF.